Included here is one T cell receptor beta chain sequence, with context. Its antigen is not known. The sample comes from a study of T cell responses to AZD1222 COVID-19 vaccine. Study-level findings and limits: Clonal diversity was possibly underestimated; the donors were predominantly white British and more often female. Unmutated regions of variants are reportedly targeted by nearly half of spike-specific TCRs. Vaccine-associated CD4 TCRs spanned spike, dominant at 160-218 and 743-854.

The CDR3 contains 16 residues. CDR1 LNHDA and CDR2 SQIVND come from the germline V gene (reference sequence). V lost 7 bases and J lost 4; bases outside the gene matches: 11. This table comes from immunoSEQ multiplex PCR, and its TCRdb copy is limited to in-frame clones, with some not included. The sample contains about 140,000 clones, more than 80% of which appear only once. The chain is built from TRBV19 and TRBJ1-1, with TRBD1 matching over 11 bases. The clonotype comes from an adult in good health. Specimen: peripheral blood, collected on day 0 of MenACWY control vaccination. CDR3 region: CASTPPGGTGGTEAFF. DNA of the CDR3: TGTGCCAGTACCCCCCCCGGTGGGACAGGGGGCACTGAAGCTTTCTTT.